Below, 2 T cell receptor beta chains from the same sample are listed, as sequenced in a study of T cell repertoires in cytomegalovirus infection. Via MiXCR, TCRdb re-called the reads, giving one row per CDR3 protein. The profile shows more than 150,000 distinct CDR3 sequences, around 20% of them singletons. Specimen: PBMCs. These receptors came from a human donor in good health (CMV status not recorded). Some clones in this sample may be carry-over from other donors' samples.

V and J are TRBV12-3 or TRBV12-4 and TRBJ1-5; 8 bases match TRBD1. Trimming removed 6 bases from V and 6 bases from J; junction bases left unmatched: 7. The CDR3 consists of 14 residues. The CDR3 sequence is CASSRTGSGQPQHF. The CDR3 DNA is TGTGCCAGCAGCCGGACAGGGTCGGGTCAGCCCCAGCATTTT.

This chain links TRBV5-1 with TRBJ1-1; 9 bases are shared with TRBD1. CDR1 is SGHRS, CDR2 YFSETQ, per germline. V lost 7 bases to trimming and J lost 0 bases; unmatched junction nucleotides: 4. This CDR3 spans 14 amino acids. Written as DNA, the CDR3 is TGCGCCAGCGGGACAGGGAACATGAACACTGAAGCTTTCTTT. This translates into CASGTGNMNTEAFF.